This T cell receptor (beta chain) was observed in a study of cytomegalovirus exposure and HLA in healthy donors. The CDR3 is made up of 15 amino acids. The germline CDR1 and CDR2 sequences are MNHNY and SVGAGI (reference sequence). For this clone: Sequence at one end of the junction differs from germline and may be a read error. Other DNA sequences in this sample translate to the same CDR3.

Amplification used 60 Vbeta primers and 13 Jbeta primers. The method was immunoSEQ multiplex PCR; TCRdb's version includes in-frame clones alone and lacks a portion of them. This table holds over 100,000 clones, around 74% found once. The chain has TRBV6-6 and TRBJ1-5; no definite D call. Sequencing used PBMCs. The receptor was isolated from a male donor in good health and CMV-seronegative. The CDR3 sequence is CASSYSGRSVQPQHF. The CDR3 DNA reads TGTGCCAGCAGTTACTCGGGCAGGTCGGTTCAGCCCCAACATTTT.